Following are 4 T cell receptor beta chains from one sample sequenced in a study of T-cell reconstitution after alpha-beta-depleted transplantation in children. Preparation of the TCRbeta library was carried out with unique molecular identifiers. Each CDR3 protein gets one entry after TCRdb re-called the PCR reads with MiXCR. Among hundreds of thousands of distinct CDR3 sequences listed, 10% to 15% were seen once. Sequencing was performed on PBMCs, mostly from graft donor cells, taken 360 days after TCRalphabeta/CD19-depleted stem cell transplant. The source is a male patient younger than 18 who had a stem cell transplant for acute myeloid leukemia, so the T cells may come from the graft donor.

This clonotype was found a few times. The gene calls are TRBV20-1 and TRBJ2-1, with D perhaps TRBD2 (6 bases). Germline V gives CDR1 DFQATT, CDR2 SNEGSKA (reference sequence). Trimming stripped 0 bases from V and 16 bases from J, with 13 bases between. The CDR3 is made up of 11 amino acids. The CDR3 sequence: CSARDYQEGFF. The CDR3 DNA reads TGCAGTGCTAGAGATTACCAGGAGGGTTTCTTC.

This chain connects TRBV7-3 to TRBJ2-1, with a possible D match to TRBD2 (6 bases). The germline CDR1 and CDR2 sequences are SGHTA and FQGTGA. This CDR3 has 18 residues. With 5 bases removed from V and 0 bases from J, the gap between germline ends came to 20 bases. The CDR3 sequence: CASSPFEVAESSYNEQFF. The CDR3 DNA is TGTGCCAGCAGCCCGTTCGAGGTAGCGGAAAGCTCCTACAATGAGCAGTTCTTC.

This clonotype was recorded at least ten times. The chain carries TRBV5-1 and TRBJ2-5; D possibly matches TRBD1 or TRBD2 (5 bases each). The CDR3 covers 14 residues. Germline loops: CDR1 SGHRS, CDR2 YFSETQ. The V gene lost 4 bases and the J gene lost 5 bases, with 15 bases spanning the gap. CDR3 in amino acids: CASSQGPKRETQYF. CDR3 bases: TGCGCCAGCAGCCAGGGACCGAAACGCGAGACCCAGTACTTC.

This chain connects TRBV28 to TRBJ1-5; D not certain. This CDR3 region has 14 residues. Germline assignment: CDR1 MDHEN and CDR2 SYDVKM. Trimming stripped 2 bases from V and 4 bases from J, with 9 bases between. The CDR3 loop reads CASSLILGNQPQHF. In nucleotides, the CDR3 is TGTGCCAGCAGTTTAATACTTGGAAATCAGCCCCAGCATTTT.